What follows are 10 T cell receptor beta chains derived from one specimen sequenced in a study of T-cell memory formation after mild COVID-19. TCRdb ran MiXCR on the 5' RACE reads and lists one entry per CDR3 protein. The sample records fewer than 500,000 distinct CDR3 sequences, approximately 23% being singletons. Sequencing input: PBMCs or a T cell subset sorted from them (not recorded which). These receptors all come from an adult woman who had mild COVID-19 (a few samples of this study predate the infection). Cell type and time point are not known.

The chain has TRBV20-1 and TRBJ1-1, with D possibly being TRBD1 (6 bases). V was trimmed by 1 base and J by 6 bases, leaving 18 bases between them. This CDR3 comprises 15 residues. Germline-derived CDR1 and CDR2 are DFQATT and SNEGSKA (reference sequence). This chain's CDR3 is CSARAPRGPLAEAFF. In DNA form, the CDR3 reads TGCAGTGCTAGAGCCCCCAGGGGCCCCCTGGCTGAAGCTTTCTTT.

This clonotype was counted a few times. This rearrangement joins TRBV10-3 to TRBJ2-3, with no clear D. Germline lookup yields CDR1 ENHRY and CDR2 SYGVKD. This CDR3 is 13 amino acids long. V lost 8 bases and J 0 bases, leaving 9 bases between the germline ends. The CDR3: CAIGGKSTDTQYF. The CDR3, as DNA: TGTGCCATCGGTGGGAAGAGCACAGATACGCAGTATTTT.

The chain combines TRBV6-5 with TRBJ2-1; 8 positions agree with TRBD2. Germline V lookup: CDR1 MNHEY, CDR2 SVGAGI. Trimming cost V 6 bases and J 10 bases; bases outside gene matches: 8. This CDR3 spans 13 amino acids. The CDR3 DNA sequence: TGTGCCAGCAGAGCCGATAGCGGGATCGAGCAGTTCTTC. Translated, it gives CASRADSGIEQFF.

This clonotype has a handful of counts. This chain links TRBV6-5 with TRBJ2-3; TRBD1 aligns across 7 bases. Germline loops: CDR1 MNHEY, CDR2 SVGAGI. This CDR3 region has 14 residues. The V segment lost 5 bases and the J segment 3 bases; nucleotides outside the gene matches: 5. This CDR3 reads CASSQTGWTDTQYF. For the CDR3, the DNA is TGTGCCAGCAGTCAGACAGGGTGGACAGATACGCAGTATTTT.

The chain's CDR3 is CATKATSTDTQYF. For the CDR3, the DNA is TGTGCCACTAAAGCGACCAGCACAGATACGCAGTATTTT. The J gene is TRBJ2-3, the V gene TRBV19, with unresolved D. Trimming shortened V by 10 bases and J by 0 bases, and 11 bases separated the two germline ends. From germline, CDR1 is LNHDA and CDR2 SQIVND (reference sequence). CDR3 length: 13 residues.

The CDR3, as DNA: TGTGCCAGCAGTGGTGGGACAGGGACCTACGAGCAGTACTTC. It encodes CASSGGTGTYEQYF. The chain employs TRBV6-1 and TRBJ2-7; 9 nucleotides agree with TRBD1. The V gene's germline CDR1 is MNHNS and CDR2 SASEGT. V shed 4 bases and J 2 bases; nucleotides not matched to a gene: 3. This CDR3 has 14 amino acids.

The chain carries TRBV15 and TRBJ1-5, with 7 nucleotides matching TRBD1. The V and J ends lost 10 bases and 2 bases, in that order; junction bases with no gene match: 5. The germline CDR1 and CDR2 sequences are LNHNV and YYDKDF (reference sequence). This CDR3 has 13 residues. Written as DNA, the CDR3 is TGTGCCAACCGGACAGGCCGCAATCAGCCCCAGCATTTT. Its protein product is CANRTGRNQPQHF.

The rearrangement uses TRBV29-1 and TRBJ2-2; 7 nucleotides match TRBD1. Trimming at V came to 6 bases and at J to 3 bases, leaving 4 bases not matched to a gene. This CDR3 contains 13 residues. Germline V gene lookup returns CDR1 SQVTM and CDR2 ANQGSEA. The CDR3 DNA is TGCAGCGTCCACAGGGGTGACACCGGGGAGCTGTTTTTT. Translation: CSVHRGDTGELFF.

The genes are TRBV6-5 and TRBJ1-2, with unresolved D. V was pared by 9 bases and J by 4 bases, with 6 bases between. There are 10 residues in the CDR3. Per the germline V gene, CDR1 is MNHEY and CDR2 is SVGAGI. CDR3 residues: CASWGYGYTF. For the CDR3, the DNA is TGTGCCAGTTGGGGCTATGGCTACACCTTC.

This chain connects TRBV2 to TRBJ2-5; weak D call: TRBD2 (6 bases). CDR1 SNHLY and CDR2 FYNNEI come from the germline V gene. The length of the CDR3 is 14 residues. Trimming removed 7 bases from V and 1 base from J, with 13 bases in between. CDR3 loop: CASMLDYLQETQYF. The CDR3 nucleotides read TGTGCCAGCATGCTGGACTACCTCCAAGAGACCCAGTACTTC. The complete variable domain, with remaining parts taken from reference TRBV2 and TRBJ2-5, reads EPEVTQTPSHQVTQMGQEVILRCVPISNHLYFYWYRQILGQKVEFLVSFYNNEISEKSEIFDDQFSVERPDGSNFTLKIRSTKLEDSAMYFCASMLDYLQETQYFGPGTRLLVL.